These T cell receptor beta chains were read from a single sample in a study of blood T cell repertoires in COVID-19. Sequenced by immunoSEQ multiplex PCR; TCRdb stores in-frame clones only, minus some. The sample includes over 110,000 clones, over 70% seen only once; the top ten take 1.5% to 2.5%. Sequenced material: peripheral blood. These receptors all stem from a woman aged 55-70 years with acute or convalescent COVID-19. Both conserved end residues are part of each CDR3. A D gene is named only where the DNA matches it firmly. The listing skips clone size in some rows; elsewhere it reads once, few, many or a size class.

>few|TRBJ2-3|TRBD2|TRBV11-2
CASTGLAGPRSSTDTQYF
TGTGCCAGCACCGGACTAGCCGGACCTCGATCATCAACAGATACGCAGTATTTT
>NA|TRBJ2-7|TRBD2|TRBV30
CAWSVRHSGTVYEQYF
TGTGCCTGGAGTGTACGCCATAGCGGGACCGTCTACGAGCAGTACTTC
>NA|TRBJ1-2|NA|TRBV16
CASSQGGSAINYGYTF
TGTGCCAGCAGCCAAGGGGGCAGCGCTATTAACTATGGCTACACCTTC
>NA|TRBJ2-2|NA|TRBV21-1
CASSNTGAGELFF
TGTGCCAGCAGCAACACAGGGGCCGGGGAGCTGTTTTTT
>NA|TRBJ2-4|TRBD2|TRBV3-1/TRBV3-2
CASSQDPSTSGSGRNF
TGTGCCAGCAGCCAAGACCCTTCTACTAGCGGGAGTGGGAGGAACTTC
>NA|TRBJ1-2|NA|TRBV15
CATSPVGPIRGYTF
TGTGCCACCAGCCCTGTGGGCCCTATAAGAGGCTACACCTTC
>NA|TRBJ2-1|TRBD1|TRBV28
CASGQGGNEQFF
TGTGCCAGTGGACAGGGAGGAAATGAGCAGTTCTTC
>NA|TRBJ2-2|NA|TRBV19
CASENGELFF
TGTGCCAGTGAGAACGGGGAGCTGTTTTTT
>NA|TRBJ2-7|TRBD2|TRBV7-3
CASSSGGGEQYF
TGTGCCAGCAGCTCGGGGGGTGGCGAGCAGTACTTC
>NA|TRBJ2-1|NA|TRBV21-1
CASSAGLAGGPKEQFF
TGTGCCAGCAGCGCGGGACTAGCGGGAGGGCCGAAGGAGCAGTTCTTC
>NA|TRBJ2-2|NA|TRBV9
CASGAGTSNTGELFF
TGTGCCAGCGGAGCCGGGACATCCAACACCGGGGAGCTGTTTTTT
>NA|TRBJ2-5|NA|TRBV3-1/TRBV3-2
CASSQEGRAGETQYF
TGTGCCAGCAGCCAAGAGGGGCGGGCGGGGGAGACCCAGTACTTC
>few|TRBJ1-2|NA|TRBV11-2
CASSLDLMRSGYTF
TGTGCCAGCAGCTTAGATCTTATGCGGAGCGGCTACACCTTC
>NA|TRBJ1-2|NA|TRBV5-4
CASSSMVEGHGYTF
TGTGCCAGCAGTTCTATGGTGGAGGGACATGGCTACACCTTC
>few|TRBJ2-2|TRBD1|TRBV5-1
CASSLGQGAGELFF
TGCGCCAGCAGCTTAGGACAGGGGGCCGGGGAGCTGTTTTTT
>NA|TRBJ2-2|TRBD1|TRBV7-9
CASSSGTGNTGELFF
TGTGCCAGCAGCTCGGGGACAGGGAACACCGGGGAGCTGTTTTTT
>NA|TRBJ1-1|NA|TRBV27
CASGLFMGEFEAFF
TGTGCCAGCGGCCTGTTCATGGGCGAATTCGAAGCTTTCTTT
>NA|TRBJ1-6|NA|TRBV25-1
CASRIGSSYNSPLHF
TGTGCCAGCAGGATAGGGAGCTCCTATAATTCACCCCTCCACTTT
>NA|TRBJ1-2|NA|TRBV30
CAWSPWTAQIYGYTF
TGTGCCTGGAGCCCCTGGACAGCCCAAATATATGGCTACACCTTC
>few|TRBJ2-7|TRBD2|TRBV28
CASSLGLAGIDLEQYF
TGTGCCAGCAGTCTTGGTCTAGCGGGAATCGACCTAGAGCAGTACTTC
>NA|TRBJ2-7|NA|TRBV29-1
CSVEPVGSYEQYF
TGCAGCGTTGAGCCTGTAGGGAGCTACGAGCAGTACTTC
>once|TRBJ2-4|TRBD1|TRBV7-2
CASSVQQGEWNIQYF
TGTGCCAGCAGCGTCCAACAGGGGGAATGGAACATTCAGTACTTC
>NA|TRBJ2-1|TRBD2|TRBV18
CASSPIAGSSYNEQFF
TGTGCCAGCTCACCCATAGCGGGCAGCTCCTACAATGAGCAGTTCTTC
>NA|TRBJ2-7|TRBD1|TRBV20-1
CSASYDRGSSYEQYF
TGCAGTGCTAGTTATGACAGGGGATCCTCCTACGAGCAGTACTTC
>NA|TRBJ1-1|TRBD1|TRBV5-1
CASSLVAGGTEAFF
TGCGCCAGCAGCTTGGTGGCAGGGGGCACTGAAGCTTTCTTT
>NA|TRBJ2-7|NA|TRBV14
CASSLPFGIGSYEQYF
TGTGCCAGCAGCCTCCCTTTTGGTATCGGGTCCTACGAGCAGTACTTC
>NA|TRBJ2-3|TRBD1|TRBV27
CASSLSWTGTDTQYF
TGTGCCAGCAGTTTATCCTGGACAGGGACAGATACGCAGTATTTT
>NA|TRBJ2-2|TRBD2|TRBV5-1
CASSALAVGGELFF
TGCGCCAGCAGTGCACTAGCGGTGGGCGGGGAGCTGTTTTTT
>once|TRBJ2-7|NA|TRBV14
CASSQRVYEQYF
TGTGCCAGCAGCCAGAGGGTCTACGAGCAGTACTTC
>NA|TRBJ1-5|NA|TRBV28
CASSFPGRPQHF
TGTGCCAGCAGTTTCCCAGGGCGGCCCCAGCATTTT